The clone carrying this T cell receptor beta chain was seen only a few times. No antigen is known for it. The record originates from a study of tumor-infiltrating lymphocytes in primary liver carcinoma. Across the study: Tumors were stage T1-T3 N0M0, roughly 4.2 to 11 cm across. Overall study results and limits: Only about 8-25% of top clones appeared in all five tumor regions. Tumor tissue displayed a significantly greater top-250-clone fraction than blood (p = 0.039).

Co-extraction of both nucleic acids (RNA and DNA) used about 18-34 mg of unsorted bulk tissue. Germline V gives CDR1 KGHDR, CDR2 SFDVKD. The CDR3 has 14 amino acids. The V end lost 5 bases, the J end lost 6 bases, and 10 bases lay between the germline ends. With 400 to 550 ng total RNA as template and a constant-region primer, TCR beta cDNA was made. ARM-PCR, slightly modified, supplied the TCR beta libraries through three nested multiplex PCR rounds. Use of TRBV1-TRBV30 forward primers with a C-beta reverse primer characterized the first two PCR rounds, which lasted ten to eleven cycles each. TCRdb analysed the multiplex PCR reads with MiXCR anew, one entry per CDR3 protein. The data show some 100,000 distinct CDR3 sequences, around 66% seen once.

Sequencing used liver tumor tissue from sampling region 2. The sample's subset: tumor region T2, inferior pole. The gene calls are TRBV24-1 and TRBJ2-6; unclear D gene. The TCR sequence derives from a woman aged 60-70 years with primary liver carcinoma and hepatitis B virus infection. CDR3 coding DNA: TGTGCCACCAGTGGCAGCAGTACGGCCAACGTCCTGACTTTC. As protein: CATSGSSTANVLTF.